Listed below are T cell receptor beta chains from one sample, sequenced in a study of metastatic and nonmetastatic thyroid tumors. MiXCR was used by TCRdb to re-call the PCR reads. This table has fewer than 5,000 clones, about 19% appearing once. The sequenced sample was adjacent normal tissue. Receptors originate from a male donor with papillary thyroid cancer or a benign thyroid nodule (not recorded which). Some clones in this sample may be carry-over from other donors' samples. Both conserved end residues are part of each CDR3. A D gene is named only where the DNA matches it firmly. Size tells how often a clone was seen (once, few, many) or the class of an expanded clone, and some rows leave it out.

cdr3_length	j_call	v_call	clone_size	d_call	cdr3_aa	cdr3_nt
15	TRBJ1-2	TRBV14	medium-sized	.	CASSQASAGKYGYTF	TGTGCCAGCAGCCAAGCTTCTGCAGGGAAGTATGGCTACACCTTC
13	TRBJ2-1	TRBV19	few	.	CASSPRGVNEQFF	TGTGCCAGTAGTCCCAGAGGGGTAAATGAGCAGTTCTTC
13	TRBJ1-2	TRBV14	.	.	CASSPDYNYGYTF	TGTGCCAGCAGCCCGGACTATAACTATGGCTACACCTTC
12	TRBJ2-7	TRBV6-1	few	.	CASTNRDYEQYF	TGTGCCAGCACGAACAGAGACTACGAGCAGTACTTC
13	TRBJ1-2	TRBV5-1	.	TRBD1	CASSLRDRGGYTF	TGCGCCAGCAGCTTGCGGGACAGGGGTGGCTACACCTTC
15	TRBJ2-5	TRBV6-5	.	.	CASSYSGTGRETQYF	TGTGCCAGCAGTTACTCCGGGACGGGGAGGGAGACCCAGTACTTC
13	TRBJ1-2	TRBV9	.	.	CASSARTDYGYTF	TGTGCCAGCAGCGCCCGGACGGACTATGGCTACACCTTC
15	TRBJ2-1	TRBV5-1	few	TRBD1	CASSSQGAAYNEQFF	TGCGCCAGCAGCTCACAGGGGGCCGCCTACAATGAGCAGTTCTTC
18	TRBJ2-6	TRBV28	.	.	CANSNYGQGGTGANVLTF	TGTGCCAACAGTAACTACGGACAGGGAGGGACTGGGGCCAACGTCCTGACTTTC
14	TRBJ2-2	TRBV11-2	medium-sized	.	CASSISGLAGELFF	TGTGCCAGCAGCATTTCGGGCCTGGCCGGGGAGCTGTTTTTT
11	TRBJ2-1	TRBV6-1	few	.	CATTYMVEQFF	TGTGCCACTACGTACATGGTCGAGCAGTTCTTC
14	TRBJ1-4	TRBV27	medium-sized	TRBD1	CASSLQGADEKLFF	TGTGCCAGCAGTTTACAGGGGGCCGATGAAAAACTGTTTTTT
16	TRBJ1-6	TRBV2	.	TRBD1	CASSFRQGAVNSPLHF	TGTGCCAGCAGTTTCCGACAGGGGGCGGTAAATTCACCCCTCCACTTT
16	TRBJ2-1	TRBV5-1	.	TRBD2	CASSLDLRGTYTEQFF	TGCGCCAGCAGCTTGGATTTGCGGGGGACCTACACTGAGCAGTTCTTC
15	TRBJ2-3	TRBV27	.	TRBD2	CASLKSGKETDTQYF	TGTGCCAGCCTTAAAAGCGGGAAAGAGACAGATACGCAGTATTTT
11	TRBJ2-7	TRBV30	medium-sized	.	CAWNGGYEQYF	TGTGCCTGGAATGGGGGCTACGAGCAGTACTTC
11	TRBJ2-1	TRBV20-1	.	.	CSVSRVHEQFF	TGCAGTGTTTCCAGGGTACATGAGCAGTTCTTC
21	TRBJ2-5	TRBV7-3	.	TRBD2	CASSLRPSGGLGGRDQETQYF	TGTGCCAGCAGCTTAAGGCCTAGCGGGGGGCTCGGGGGCCGTGACCAAGAGACCCAGTACTTC
17	TRBJ1-2	TRBV24-1	.	.	CATSDGGGTEANYGYTF	TGTGCCACCAGTGATGGAGGCGGGACGGAGGCTAACTATGGCTACACCTTC
16	TRBJ1-4	TRBV13	.	TRBD1	CASSWGQGAFGEKLFF	TGTGCCAGCAGCTGGGGACAGGGGGCGTTCGGTGAAAAACTGTTTTTT
16	TRBJ2-1	TRBV10-3	few	.	CAISGGLSYDSNEQFF	TGTGCCATCAGTGGGGGACTTTCTTATGACTCCAATGAGCAGTTCTTC
14	TRBJ1-5	TRBV6-4	few	.	CASSYAFSNQPQHF	TGTGCCAGCAGTTACGCATTTAGCAATCAGCCCCAGCATTTT
15	TRBJ1-5	TRBV10-2	medium-sized	.	CASSELNLSNQPQHF	TGCGCCAGCAGTGAGTTGAATCTTAGCAATCAGCCCCAGCATTTT
16	TRBJ2-1	TRBV6-2/TRBV6-3	.	TRBD2	CASRAQLAAIANEQFF	TGTGCCAGCAGGGCACAACTAGCGGCAATTGCCAATGAGCAGTTCTTC
12	TRBJ1-4	TRBV19	few	TRBD1	CASNRGLGKLFF	TGTGCCAGTAACAGGGGCTTGGGAAAACTGTTTTTT
16	TRBJ2-1	TRBV6-6	few	TRBD2	CASSSTGGSSGNEQFF	TGTGCCAGCAGTTCCACGGGGGGTTCTTCGGGCAATGAGCAGTTCTTC
15	TRBJ1-2	TRBV9	.	TRBD1	CASSVAGTGGSGYTF	TGTGCCAGCAGCGTAGCAGGGACAGGGGGCTCTGGCTACACCTTC
15	TRBJ2-1	TRBV6-5	hyperexpanded	.	CASSYTGTDNNEQFF	TGTGCCAGCAGTTACACCGGGACGGACAACAATGAGCAGTTCTTC
15	TRBJ1-2	TRBV5-5	few	.	CASSLTQVSSYGYTF	TGTGCCAGCAGCTTGACACAGGTTTCTTCCTATGGCTACACCTTC
13	TRBJ1-3	TRBV20-1	medium-sized	.	CSARYQGLNTIYF	TGCAGTGCTAGGTATCAGGGCCTAAACACCATATATTTT
15	TRBJ2-1	TRBV12-3/TRBV12-4	few	.	CASRPGTNYYNEQFF	TGTGCCAGCAGACCCGGGACCAATTATTACAATGAGCAGTTCTTC